This T cell receptor (beta chain) was retrieved from a study of PD-1 blockade in mismatch repair-deficient tumors. For the study at large: All were previously treated, progressing patients with 12 mismatch repair-deficient cancer types.

Here immunoSEQ multiplex PCR was the method, and the copy in TCRdb shows in-frame clones only, minus some. The data show around 40,000 clones, roughly 84% seen once. This sequence was found in an adult with mismatch repair-deficient cancer. The starting material was PBMCs, obtained about 40 weeks after starting pembrolizumab.

CDR3 DNA sequence: TGTGCCACCAGGACGGGCTCCTACGAGCAGTACTTC. It is translated as CATRTGSYEQYF. The chain couples TRBV7-2 to TRBJ2-7; no firm D call. V lost 10 bases and J 0 bases, leaving 10 bases between the germline ends. Germline V lookup: CDR1 SGHTA, CDR2 FQGNSA. The CDR3 runs 12 residues.